A selection of T cell receptor beta chains follows, all from one sample in a study of patients and donors after allogeneic stem cell transplantation. Using its own MiXCR run on the RT-PCR reads, TCRdb lists one record per CDR3 protein. The table includes fewer than 75,000 distinct CDR3 sequences, about an eighth detected once. The material sequenced was blood, either unsorted or a sorted T cell fraction (not recorded which). The source of these receptors is a human donor who was either an allogeneic HSCT recipient or a stem cell or donor lymphocyte infusion donor (not recorded which). It is not recorded whose cells these are; they may come from a transplant donor. Both conserved end residues are part of each CDR3. A D gene is named only where the DNA matches it firmly. The listing skips clone size in some rows; elsewhere it reads once, few, many or a size class.

cdr3_nt cdr3_aa j_call clone_size d_call v_call
TGTGCCAGCAGCCCCGCCGATGGGCGGGAGGGCACCGGGGAGCTGTTTTTT CASSPADGREGTGELFF TRBJ2-2 few TRBD2 TRBV6-6
TGTGCCAGCTCACCGCGACAGGATGGCTACACCTTC CASSPRQDGYTF TRBJ1-2 many - TRBV18
TGCGCCAGCAGGACAGGGGAAACTGAAGCTTTCTTT CASRTGETEAFF TRBJ1-1 many TRBD1 TRBV5-1
TGTGCCAGCAGTGAAGGGCCCATCTACGAGCAGTACTTC CASSEGPIYEQYF TRBJ2-7 many - TRBV25-1
TGCAGCGTTCTACGGGGAGGGATGTTGAGGGGAACTGAAGCTTTCTTT CSVLRGGMLRGTEAFF TRBJ1-1 many - TRBV29-1
TGTGCCAGCAGCTCGTTGACAGGGCTGGAGGTTGAGACCCAGTACTTC CASSSLTGLEVETQYF TRBJ2-5 many TRBD1 TRBV7-9
TGCAGTGCTAGGGGCAGCTATGGCTACACCTTC CSARGSYGYTF TRBJ1-2 many - TRBV20-1
TGTGCCACCCGACTAGCGGAAAATGAGCAGTTCTTC CATRLAENEQFF TRBJ2-1 few TRBD2 TRBV2
TGCAGCGTGGTGACAGGTGTGAACACTGAAGCTTTCTTT CSVVTGVNTEAFF TRBJ1-1 many - TRBV29-1
TGTGCCAGCAGTGACCAGACAGGGGCTGGAAACACCATATATTTT CASSDQTGAGNTIYF TRBJ1-3 many TRBD1 TRBV6-6
TGTGCCAGCAGCGTAACGTTATGGTCCGGGGAGCTGTTTTTT CASSVTLWSGELFF TRBJ2-2 few - TRBV9
TGTGCCAGCAGCCCACCGGCGACCATCCCGAACACTGAAGCTTTCTTT CASSPPATIPNTEAFF TRBJ1-1 many - TRBV12-3/TRBV12-4
TGTGCCAGCAGTCCACCCGAGGCCAAAAACATTCAGTACTTC CASSPPEAKNIQYF TRBJ2-4 - - TRBV6-6
TGTGCCAGCAGCCAAGCGCCTCCGTACACTGAAGCTTTCTTT CASSQAPPYTEAFF TRBJ1-1 many - TRBV3-1
TGTGCCAGCAGAGTCCCCCGGAGGGTCTCTGGAAACACCATATATTTT CASRVPRRVSGNTIYF TRBJ1-3 many - TRBV12-3/TRBV12-4
TGTGCCAGCAGTTTCTCCCAGGGGGCGGGGAACACTGAAGCTTTCTTT CASSFSQGAGNTEAFF TRBJ1-1 many TRBD1 TRBV6-6
TGTGCCAGCAGCCCCCAAAGCTCCTATAATTCACCCCTCCACTTT CASSPQSSYNSPLHF TRBJ1-6 few - TRBV12-3/TRBV12-4
TGTGCCAGTAGTATTTTTGTGGGGCTGAACACTGAAGCTTTCTTT CASSIFVGLNTEAFF TRBJ1-1 few - TRBV19
TGTGCCAGCAGCTCCTCCGACACCGGTCGGGGTACGCAGTATTTT CASSSSDTGRGTQYF TRBJ2-3 - - TRBV7-2
TGTGCCAGCAGCAAAGCAGAGGGACAGGGCACAGATACGCAGTATTTT CASSKAEGQGTDTQYF TRBJ2-3 few - TRBV21-1
TGTGCCAGCAGCTGGGGGGAGAAGGACGTTGAGACCCAGTACTTC CASSWGEKDVETQYF TRBJ2-5 few - TRBV6-5
TGTGCCAGCTCACTGGGGGTAGCCAAAAACATTCAGTACTTC CASSLGVAKNIQYF TRBJ2-4 few - TRBV18
TGTGCCAGCAGTGAAGAAAAGCGGGAGGGTGACGAGCAGTACTTC CASSEEKREGDEQYF TRBJ2-7 few TRBD2 TRBV6-1
TGTGCCAGCAAGGAGGTCTCCATGAACACTGAAGCTTTCTTT CASKEVSMNTEAFF TRBJ1-1 - - TRBV6-4
TGTGCCAGCAGCTTAGTGGCTAGCGCAGATACGCAGTATTTT CASSLVASADTQYF TRBJ2-3 many - TRBV11-2
TGCAGTGCTAGAGAGATGACAGAAGAAGACACCGGGGAGCTGTTTTTT CSAREMTEEDTGELFF TRBJ2-2 - - TRBV20-1
TGCGCCAGCAGTCTGACACGTGTGCTCTACAATGAGCAGTTCTTC CASSLTRVLYNEQFF TRBJ2-1 few - TRBV10-1
TGTGCCAGCAGCATAATTCAGGGTGTTCAAGAGACCCAGTACTTC CASSIIQGVQETQYF TRBJ2-5 - - TRBV11-2
TGTGCCAGCAGTTCGACTAGCGGGAGTAGTACTGTTTACAATGAGCAGTTCTTC CASSSTSGSSTVYNEQFF TRBJ2-1 few TRBD2 TRBV5-5
TGTGCCAGTAAGGCCGGGACCATAAATTCACCCCTCCACTTT CASKAGTINSPLHF TRBJ1-6 few - TRBV19
TGCAGCGTTGAAGAGTGGGAAGAAGCTATACTAGCGGGAGAGGAGCAGTTCTTC CSVEEWEEAILAGEEQFF TRBJ2-1 - TRBD2 TRBV29-1
TGCGCCAGCAGCTTGTTCCCGGGACATCAAGAGACCCAGTACTTC CASSLFPGHQETQYF TRBJ2-5 few - TRBV5-1
TGTGCCAGCACTACCAGCCGGGACATCCTTAACTATGGCTACACCTTC CASTTSRDILNYGYTF TRBJ1-2 - - TRBV9
TGTGCCAGCAGCCAGGAGGACAGGAACACTGAAGCTTTCTTT CASSQEDRNTEAFF TRBJ1-1 many - TRBV5-4
TGTGCCAGCAGCTTAGTAGGGGGAGTGAGCTACAATGAGCAGTTCTTC CASSLVGGVSYNEQFF TRBJ2-1 many - TRBV11-3
TGTGCCAGCAGCGTACTAGGACAGTACAATGAGCAGTTCTTC CASSVLGQYNEQFF TRBJ2-1 - - TRBV9
TGTGCCAGCGGGGTGGTAACAGGGGGAATGAACACTGAAGCTTTCTTT CASGVVTGGMNTEAFF TRBJ1-1 - TRBD1 TRBV4-2
TGCGCCAGCAGCCTCCGGGACCTCACCGGGGAGCTGTTTTTT CASSLRDLTGELFF TRBJ2-2 - - TRBV5-1
TGTGCCAGCAGCCAAGTACTAGCGGGATGGAATGAGCAGTTCTTC CASSQVLAGWNEQFF TRBJ2-1 many TRBD2 TRBV3-1
TGTGCCACCAGCACGTTAGGACGGCCCCAGCATTTT CATSTLGRPQHF TRBJ1-5 few - TRBV15
TGCGCCAGCAGCTTAGAGGGGGCAACTAATGAAAAACTGTTTTTT CASSLEGATNEKLFF TRBJ1-4 many - TRBV5-1
TGTGCCAGCAGCCCCCAGGGTGGGGGCACTGAAGCTTTCTTT CASSPQGGGTEAFF TRBJ1-1 many - TRBV4-2
TGTGCCAGCAGCTTATTAAGGGAGGTTAACAATGAGCAGTTCTTC CASSLLREVNNEQFF TRBJ2-1 few - TRBV11-2
TGTGCCAGCAGCCAAGAGGTGGGGAGTAGCGGTTCCTACGAGCAGTACTTC CASSQEVGSSGSYEQYF TRBJ2-7 few - TRBV4-2
TGTGCCAGCAGCCACCCCCCAGCGGGAGAAAGCACAGATACGCAGTATTTT CASSHPPAGESTDTQYF TRBJ2-3 few TRBD2 TRBV7-6
TGTGCCAGCAGCCCTAGAGGGACTAGCGGAGATCCCAGGAGGCAGTTCTTC CASSPRGTSGDPRRQFF TRBJ2-1 - TRBD2 TRBV7-8
TGTGCCACCAGTGACCCGACAGGGGGGGACACTGAAGCTTTCTTT CATSDPTGGDTEAFF TRBJ1-1 many TRBD1 TRBV24-1